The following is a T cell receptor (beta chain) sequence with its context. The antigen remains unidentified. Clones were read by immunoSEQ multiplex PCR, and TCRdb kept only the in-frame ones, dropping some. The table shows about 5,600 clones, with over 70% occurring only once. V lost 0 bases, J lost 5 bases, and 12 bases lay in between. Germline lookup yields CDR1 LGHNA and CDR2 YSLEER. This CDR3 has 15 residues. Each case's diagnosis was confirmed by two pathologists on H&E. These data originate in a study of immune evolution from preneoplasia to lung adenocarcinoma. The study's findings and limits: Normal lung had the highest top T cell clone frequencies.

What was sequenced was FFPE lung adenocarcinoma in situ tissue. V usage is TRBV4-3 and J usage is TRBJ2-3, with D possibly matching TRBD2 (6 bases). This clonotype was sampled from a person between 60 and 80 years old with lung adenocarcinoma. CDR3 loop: CASSQDREVRDTQYF. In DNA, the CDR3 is TGCGCCAGCAGCCAAGACAGGGAGGTCAGAGATACGCAGTATTTT.